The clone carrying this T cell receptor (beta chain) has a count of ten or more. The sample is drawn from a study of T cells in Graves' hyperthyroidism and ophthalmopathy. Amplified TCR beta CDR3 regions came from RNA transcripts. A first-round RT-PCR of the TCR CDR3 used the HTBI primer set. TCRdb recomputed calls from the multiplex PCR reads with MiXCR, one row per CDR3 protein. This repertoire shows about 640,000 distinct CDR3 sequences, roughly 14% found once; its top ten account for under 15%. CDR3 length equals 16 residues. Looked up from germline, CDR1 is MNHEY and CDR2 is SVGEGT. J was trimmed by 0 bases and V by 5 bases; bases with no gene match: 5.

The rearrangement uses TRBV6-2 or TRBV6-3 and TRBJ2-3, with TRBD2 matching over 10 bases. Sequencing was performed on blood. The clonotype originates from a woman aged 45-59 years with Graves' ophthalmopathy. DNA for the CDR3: TGTGCCAGCAGTGACCATAGCGGGAGGAGCACAGATACGCAGTATTTT. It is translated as CASSDHSGRSTDTQYF.